A single sample gave rise to the 7 T cell receptor beta chains below, sequenced in a study of T cell responses to AZD1222 COVID-19 vaccine. Produced via immunoSEQ multiplex PCR; TCRdb's table is partial and in-frame only. The profile covers about 130,000 clones, with over 85% appearing a single time and approximately 0.85% taken by the ten largest. Material: peripheral blood, obtained on day 0 of AZD1222 vaccination. These receptors all come from an adult in good health.

The chain has TRBV5-1 and TRBJ1-1; D not resolved. The CDR3 consists of 14 residues. Trimming took off 4 bases at V and 8 bases at J, with 18 bases between the two ends. Germline lookup yields CDR1 SGHRS and CDR2 YFSETQ. The CDR3 sequence is CASSPLGEMIEAFF. The CDR3 DNA sequence: TGCGCCAGCAGCCCCCTCGGGGAGATGATCGAAGCTTTCTTT. Full variable domain (rest looked up from reference TRBV5-1 and TRBJ1-1): KAGVTQTPRYLIKTRGQQVTLSCSPISGHRSVSWYQQTPGQGLQFLFEYFSETQRNKGNFPGRFSGRQFSNSRSEMNVSTLELGDSALYLCASSPLGEMIEAFFGQGTRLTVV.

The chain carries TRBV12-5 and TRBJ1-2, with D possibly matching TRBD1 (5 bases). The CDR3 runs to 14 residues. V shed 5 bases and J shed 4 bases, with 14 bases lying between them. CDR1 and CDR2 (germline): LGHNT, FRNRAP. The CDR3 DNA reads TGTGCTAGTGGTAGATGGGACGGTGCCTATGGCTACACCTTC. Amino acids: CASGRWDGAYGYTF.

The gene calls are TRBV3-1 (or the pseudogene TRBV3-2) and TRBJ2-1, with no clear D. The V end lost 8 bases, the J end lost 5 bases, and 13 bases lay between the germline ends. The CDR3 has 13 amino acids. CDR1 LGHDT and CDR2 YNNKEL come from the germline V gene (reference sequence). This CDR3 is CASGVGFDNEQFF. The CDR3 DNA follows: TGTGCCAGCGGGGTGGGCTTCGACAATGAGCAGTTCTTC.

The chain recombines TRBV3-1 (or the pseudogene TRBV3-2) with TRBJ1-1; unclear D gene. Trimming removed 5 bases at V and 5 bases at J, with 15 bases between. This CDR3 spans 14 amino acids. Germline lookup yields CDR1 LGHDT and CDR2 YNNKEL (reference sequence). CDR3 in amino acids: CASSERVLGTEAFF. The CDR3 DNA sequence: TGTGCCAGCAGCGAAAGAGTTCTGGGGACTGAAGCTTTCTTT.

This clone was seen a single time. Here the CDR3 DNA reads TGTGCCAGCAGCCTAAACAGGGGAGAGACCCAGTACTTC. Translating it yields CASSLNRGETQYF. This sequence joins TRBV3-1 (or the pseudogene TRBV3-2) and TRBJ2-5; 7 positions agree with TRBD1. Germline-derived CDR1 and CDR2 are LGHDT and YNNKEL (reference sequence). The ends lost 4 bases at V and 4 bases at J; junction bases unmatched: 3. This CDR3 is 13 amino acids long.

The chain uses TRBV18 and TRBJ1-1; 7 nucleotides align to TRBD1. CDR1 KGHSH and CDR2 LQKENI come from the germline V gene. The ends lost 3 bases at V and 6 bases at J; junction bases unmatched: 13. The CDR3 covers 16 residues. The CDR3 sequence is CASSPSAGRGAPEAFF. CDR3 coding DNA: TGTGCCAGCTCACCGTCCGCGGGCAGGGGGGCCCCTGAAGCTTTCTTT.

The chain recombines TRBV24-1 with TRBJ2-2, with D possibly matching TRBD1 (6 bases). Germline assignment: CDR1 KGHDR and CDR2 SFDVKD. The germline V and J ends were trimmed by 5 bases and 2 bases, with 8 bases remaining between them. This CDR3 is 14 amino acids long. The CDR3 DNA reads as TGTGCCACCAGTGCTGGGGGCAACACCGGGGAGCTGTTTTTT. Amino acid sequence: CATSAGGNTGELFF.